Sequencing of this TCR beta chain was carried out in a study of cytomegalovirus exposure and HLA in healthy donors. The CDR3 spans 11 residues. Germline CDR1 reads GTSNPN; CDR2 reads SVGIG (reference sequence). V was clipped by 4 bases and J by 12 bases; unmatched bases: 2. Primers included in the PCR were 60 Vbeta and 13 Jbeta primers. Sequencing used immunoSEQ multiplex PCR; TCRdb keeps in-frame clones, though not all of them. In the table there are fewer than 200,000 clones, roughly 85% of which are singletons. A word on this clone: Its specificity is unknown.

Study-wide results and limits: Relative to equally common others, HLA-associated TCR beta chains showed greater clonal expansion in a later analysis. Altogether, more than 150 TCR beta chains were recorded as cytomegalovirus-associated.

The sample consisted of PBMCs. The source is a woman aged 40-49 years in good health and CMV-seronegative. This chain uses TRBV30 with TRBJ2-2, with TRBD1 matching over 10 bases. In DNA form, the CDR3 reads TGTGCCTGGACAGACAGGGGGCAGCTGTTTTTT. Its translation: CAWTDRGQLFF.